Listed here is a single TCR beta chain. The target antigen is unknown. Distinct nucleotide sequences in the sample also encode this CDR3. The data are from a study of Ad26.COV2.S vaccination and SARS-CoV-2 variants. Background on the study: This donor came from the COV1001 trial of Ad26.COV2.S.

Treatment meaning: 19 received Ad26.COV2.S at low or high dose, single or two shots; about five received placebo; per-sample allocation not given. On day 63 after the first injection, vaccine and placebo recipients gave samples. What was given as vaccine was an Ad26 vector encoding Wuhan-strain SARS-CoV-2 spike. The CDR3 sequence is 13 residues long. Looked up from germline, CDR1 is LNHDA and CDR2 is SQIVND (reference sequence). Germline trimming cut 3 bases from V and 3 bases from J; bases unmatched to any gene: 0. Study-level points and caveats: Once vaccination had occurred, spike-specific CD8+ and CD4+ T cell responses reportedly showed substantial breadth.

The data were produced by immunoSEQ multiplex PCR, yet TCRdb's version contains in-frame clones alone and is incomplete. The table has about 350,000 clones, 88% seen once. Source: peripheral blood, taken in a trial of Ad26.COV2.S vaccine versus placebo. The chain has TRBV19 and TRBJ2-7, with TRBD1 matching 9 bases. The receptor's source is a person between 18 and 59 years old who received the Ad26.COV2.S COVID-19 vaccine or a placebo. CDR3 DNA sequence: TGTGCCAGTAGTATGGGACAGGGCTACGAGCAGTACTTC. It is translated as CASSMGQGYEQYF.